Reported below is one T cell receptor (beta chain). The source of the sample is a study of blood T cell repertoires in COVID-19. Whole-study context: Sites in the United States, Italy and Spain provided acute and convalescent COVID-19 samples.

The data were produced by immunoSEQ multiplex PCR, yet TCRdb's version contains in-frame clones alone and is incomplete. The repertoire holds 200,000 or so clones, with 70% to 90% as singletons. After removal of 4 bases from V and 6 bases from J, the junction contained 7 bases not matched to a gene. The CDR3 totals 15 residues. Germline values: CDR1 SGHVS, CDR2 FNYEAQ. The sample comprised peripheral blood. This clonotype was obtained from a man at least 80 years old with acute or convalescent COVID-19. The rearrangement joins TRBV7-6 to TRBJ2-7, with 12 bases lining up with TRBD1. The DNA of the CDR3 is TGTGCCAGCAGCTCAGTCCGGGACAGGGGGCTCGAGCAGTACTTC. It codes for CASSSVRDRGLEQYF. The full variable domain, its missing parts supplied by reference TRBV7-6 and TRBJ2-7, is GAGVSQSPRYKVTKRGQDVALRCDPISGHVSLYWYRQALGQGPEFLTYFNYEAQQDKSGLPNDRFSAERPEGSISTLTIQRTEQRDSAMYRCASSSVRDRGLEQYFGPGTRLTVT.